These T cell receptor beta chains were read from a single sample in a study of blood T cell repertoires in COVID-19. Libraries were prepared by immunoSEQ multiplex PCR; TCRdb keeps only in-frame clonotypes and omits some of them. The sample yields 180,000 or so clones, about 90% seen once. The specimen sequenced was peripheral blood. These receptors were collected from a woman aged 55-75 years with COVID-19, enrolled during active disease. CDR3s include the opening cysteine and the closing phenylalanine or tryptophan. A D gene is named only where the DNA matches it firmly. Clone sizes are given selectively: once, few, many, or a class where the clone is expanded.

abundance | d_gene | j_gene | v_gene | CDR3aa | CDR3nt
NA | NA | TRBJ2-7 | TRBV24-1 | CATSDPGMRDEQYF | TGTGCCACCAGTGACCCCGGTATGAGGGACGAGCAGTACTTC
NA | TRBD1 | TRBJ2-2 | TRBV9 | CASSLSQGAGELFF | TGTGCCAGCAGCCTAAGTCAGGGGGCCGGGGAGCTGTTTTTT
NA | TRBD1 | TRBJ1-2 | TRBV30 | CAWTWGQKTYGYTF | TGTGCCTGGACCTGGGGACAGAAGACCTATGGCTACACCTTC
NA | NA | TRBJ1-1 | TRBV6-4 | CASRDRVDTEAFF | TGTGCCAGCAGGGACCGAGTCGACACTGAAGCTTTCTTT
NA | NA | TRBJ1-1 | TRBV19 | CASTPLRENTEAFF | TGTGCCAGTACCCCCCTGAGGGAGAACACTGAAGCTTTCTTT
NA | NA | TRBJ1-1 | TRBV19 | CASSIVGASTEAFF | TGTGCCAGTAGTATCGTGGGGGCGAGCACTGAAGCTTTCTTT
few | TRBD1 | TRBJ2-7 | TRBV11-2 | CASSFATGGHEQYF | TGTGCCAGCAGCTTCGCGACAGGGGGCCACGAGCAGTACTTC
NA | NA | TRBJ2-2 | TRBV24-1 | CATSAETGWTGELFF | TGTGCCACCAGTGCCGAAACAGGGTGGACCGGGGAGCTGTTTTTT
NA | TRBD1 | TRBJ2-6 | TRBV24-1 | CATSDLDRVKGANVLTF | TGTGCCACCAGTGATCTCGACAGGGTAAAGGGGGCCAACGTCCTGACTTTC
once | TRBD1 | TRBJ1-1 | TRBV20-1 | CSASLTGTGTEAFF | TGCAGTGCTAGTCTGACAGGGACGGGAACTGAAGCTTTCTTT
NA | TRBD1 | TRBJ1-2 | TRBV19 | CASLGTGRGYGYTF | TGTGCCAGCCTCGGGACAGGGAGAGGCTATGGCTACACCTTC
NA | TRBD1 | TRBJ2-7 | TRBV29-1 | CSVEGQGVFEQYF | TGCAGCGTTGAGGGACAGGGCGTATTCGAGCAGTACTTC
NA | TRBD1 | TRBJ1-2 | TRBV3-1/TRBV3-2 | CASSQSGGLNYGYTF | TGTGCCAGCAGCCAGTCAGGGGGGCTTAACTATGGCTACACCTTC
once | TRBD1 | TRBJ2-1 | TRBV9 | CASSVRGQDEQFF | TGTGCCAGCAGCGTTCGTGGACAGGATGAGCAGTTCTTC
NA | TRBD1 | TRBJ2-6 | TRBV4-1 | CASSHRQGASTGANVLTF | TGCGCCAGCAGCCACCGACAGGGGGCGAGCACTGGGGCCAACGTCCTGACTTTC
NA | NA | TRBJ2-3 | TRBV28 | CASSAAWRADTQYF | TGTGCCAGCAGTGCTGCCTGGCGGGCGGATACGCAGTATTTT
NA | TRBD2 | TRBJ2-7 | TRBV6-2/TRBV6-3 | CASSTASGKGGEQYF | TGTGCCAGCAGTACTGCTAGCGGGAAAGGTGGCGAGCAGTACTTC
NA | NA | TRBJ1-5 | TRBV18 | CASSPSAGTQPQHF | TGTGCCAGCTCACCAAGCGCGGGGACTCAGCCCCAGCATTTT
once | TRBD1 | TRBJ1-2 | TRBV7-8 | CASSLAPSGKGANYGYTF | TGTGCCAGCAGCTTAGCGCCGTCAGGGAAGGGGGCGAACTATGGCTACACCTTC
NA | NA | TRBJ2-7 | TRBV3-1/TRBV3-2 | CASSHWTSSYEQYF | TGTGCCAGCAGCCATTGGACATCCTCCTACGAGCAGTACTTC
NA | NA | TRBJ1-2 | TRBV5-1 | CASSLGQNYGYTF | TGCGCCAGCAGCTTGGGACAGAACTATGGCTACACCTTC
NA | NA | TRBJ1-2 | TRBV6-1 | CASSENQGSYGYTF | TGTGCCAGCAGTGAAAATCAGGGTTCCTATGGCTACACCTTC
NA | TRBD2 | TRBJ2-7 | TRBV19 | CASSIPTGTSSEQYF | TGTGCCAGTAGTATACCAACCGGGACTAGCAGCGAGCAGTACTTC
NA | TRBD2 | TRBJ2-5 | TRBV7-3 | CASSLMGLAGGETQYF | TGTGCCAGCAGTTTGATGGGACTAGCGGGCGGCGAGACCCAGTACTTC
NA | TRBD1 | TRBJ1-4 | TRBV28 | CASRIEHRTGRGKLFF | TGTGCCAGCAGAATAGAGCACCGGACAGGGAGGGGAAAACTGTTTTTT
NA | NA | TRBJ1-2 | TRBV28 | CASSSTEQNYGYTF | TGTGCCAGCAGTTCGACAGAACAAAACTATGGCTACACCTTC
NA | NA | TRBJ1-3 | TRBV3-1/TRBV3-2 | CASSQRGNTIYF | TGTGCCAGCAGCCAGAGGGGGAACACCATATATTTT
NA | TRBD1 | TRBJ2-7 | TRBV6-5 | CASSYRQGALEQYF | TGTGCCAGCAGTTACAGACAGGGGGCCCTCGAGCAGTACTTC
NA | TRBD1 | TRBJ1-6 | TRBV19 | CASSTRQGANSPLHF | TGTGCCAGTAGTACACGACAGGGGGCGAATTCACCCCTCCACTTT
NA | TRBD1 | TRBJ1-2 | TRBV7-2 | CASSSGRTGYYGYTF | TGTGCCAGCAGCTCAGGGCGGACAGGCTACTATGGCTACACCTTC
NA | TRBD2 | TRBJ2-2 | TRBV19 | CASSIARLAGGTGELFF | TGTGCCAGTAGTATAGCCCGACTAGCGGGAGGAACCGGGGAGCTGTTTTTT
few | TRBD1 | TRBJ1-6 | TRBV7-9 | CASSSPSGQAVNSPLHF | TGTGCCAGCAGCTCACCCTCCGGACAGGCAGTTAATTCACCCCTCCACTTT
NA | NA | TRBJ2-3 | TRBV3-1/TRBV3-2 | CASSHDGGGVTDTQYF | TGTGCCAGCAGCCACGACGGCGGAGGGGTGACAGATACGCAGTATTTT
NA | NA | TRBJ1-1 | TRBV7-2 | CASSLAGGRTEAFF | TGTGCCAGCAGCTTAGCGGGGGGGAGAACTGAAGCTTTCTTT
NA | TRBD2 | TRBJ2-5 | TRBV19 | CASSIRTSGTRETQYF | TGTGCCAGTAGTATTCGGACTAGCGGGACCCGAGAGACCCAGTACTTC
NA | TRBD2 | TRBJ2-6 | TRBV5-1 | CASSFLAGVSGANVLTF | TGCGCCAGCAGCTTCCTAGCGGGAGTGTCTGGGGCCAACGTCCTGACTTTC
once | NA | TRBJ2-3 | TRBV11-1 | CASSLDDFPTQYF | TGTGCCAGCAGCTTAGACGACTTCCCTACGCAGTATTTT
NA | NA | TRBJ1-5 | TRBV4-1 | CASSRDGGIAPQHF | TGCGCCAGCAGCAGGGACGGGGGGATCGCACCCCAGCATTTT
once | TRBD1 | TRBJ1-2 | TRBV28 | CASRIQGGVGYTF | TGTGCCAGCAGGATACAGGGGGGTGTTGGCTACACCTTC
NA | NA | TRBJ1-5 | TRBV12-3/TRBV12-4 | CASSLELSQPQHF | TGTGCCAGCAGTTTGGAGCTGAGTCAGCCCCAGCATTTT
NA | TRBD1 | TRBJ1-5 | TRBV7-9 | CASSYGQGGQPQHF | TGTGCCAGCAGCTACGGACAGGGAGGTCAGCCCCAGCATTTT
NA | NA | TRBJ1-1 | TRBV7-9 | CASSPGGGVAEAFF | TGTGCCAGCAGCCCGGGTGGGGGGGTCGCTGAAGCTTTCTTT
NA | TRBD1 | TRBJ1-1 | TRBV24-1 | CATSGQGRRTEAFF | TGTGCCACCAGTGGACAGGGCCGTCGGACTGAAGCTTTCTTT
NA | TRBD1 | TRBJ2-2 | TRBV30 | CAWSGVHYRGDTGELFF | TGTGCCTGGAGTGGAGTACACTACAGGGGTGACACCGGGGAGCTGTTTTTT
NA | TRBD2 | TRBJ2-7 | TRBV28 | CASRLLTSADAEQYF | TGTGCCAGCAGATTATTGACTAGCGCGGACGCCGAGCAGTACTTC
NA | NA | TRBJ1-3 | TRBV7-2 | CASSLRGSGNTIYF | TGTGCCAGCAGCTTACGGGGCTCTGGAAACACCATATATTTT